The entry below gives a single T cell receptor (beta chain) sequence along with its context. Germline V gene sequence: CDR1 ENHRY, CDR2 SYGVKD. The CDR3 has 15 amino acids. Trimming took 5 bases from V and 6 from J; bases not matched to a gene: 7. The sample originates from a study of T cell changes during pregnancy in multiple sclerosis. Method: immunoSEQ multiplex PCR; TCRdb's copy keeps in-frame clones and lacks some. The sample includes 70,000 to 95,000 clones, around 94% of them seen just once. This specimen consisted of peripheral blood, obtained in the second trimester of pregnancy. The origin of this receptor is a female donor in good health, enrolled as a control in a pregnancy study. The chain joins TRBV10-3 to TRBJ1-4; TRBD1 aligns across 9 bases. The CDR3 region has the DNA TGTGCCATCAGTCCGGGACAGGGCGGAGATGAAAAACTGTTTTTT. Protein sequence: CAISPGQGGDEKLFF.